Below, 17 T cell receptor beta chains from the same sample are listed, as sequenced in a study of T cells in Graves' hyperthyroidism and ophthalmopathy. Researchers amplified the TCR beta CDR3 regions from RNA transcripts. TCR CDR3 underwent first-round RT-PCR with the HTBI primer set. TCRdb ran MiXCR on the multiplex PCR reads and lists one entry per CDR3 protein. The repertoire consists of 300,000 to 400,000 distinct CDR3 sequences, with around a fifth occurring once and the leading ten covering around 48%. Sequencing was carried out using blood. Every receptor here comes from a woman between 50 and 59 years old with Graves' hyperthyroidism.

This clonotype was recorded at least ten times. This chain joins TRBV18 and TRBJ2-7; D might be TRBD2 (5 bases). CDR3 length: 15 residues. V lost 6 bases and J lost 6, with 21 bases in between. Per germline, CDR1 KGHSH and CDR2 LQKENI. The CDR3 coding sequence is TGTGCCAGCTCCCTCTCGGGGAGTGTGACGGGCGAGCAGTACTTC. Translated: CASSLSGSVTGEQYF.

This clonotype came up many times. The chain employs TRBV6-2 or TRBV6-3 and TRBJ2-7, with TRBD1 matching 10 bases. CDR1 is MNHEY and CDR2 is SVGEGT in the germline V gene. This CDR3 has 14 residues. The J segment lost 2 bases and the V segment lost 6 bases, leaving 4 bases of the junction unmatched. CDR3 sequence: CASRGTGATYEQYF. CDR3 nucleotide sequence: TGTGCCAGCAGGGGGACAGGGGCCACCTACGAGCAGTACTTC.

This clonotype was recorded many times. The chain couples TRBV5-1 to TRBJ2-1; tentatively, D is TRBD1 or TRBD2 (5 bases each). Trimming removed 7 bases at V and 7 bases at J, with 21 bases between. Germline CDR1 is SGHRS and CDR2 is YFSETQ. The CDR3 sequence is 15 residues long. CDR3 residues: CASLLGVFGQNEQFF. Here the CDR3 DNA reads TGCGCCAGCTTACTAGGGGTTTTTGGTCAGAATGAGCAGTTCTTC. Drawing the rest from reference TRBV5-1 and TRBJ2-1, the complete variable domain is KAGVTQTPRYLIKTRGQQVTLSCSPISGHRSVSWYQQTPGQGLQFLFEYFSETQRNKGNFPGRFSGRQFSNSRSEMNVSTLELGDSALYLCASLLGVFGQNEQFFGPGTRLTVL.

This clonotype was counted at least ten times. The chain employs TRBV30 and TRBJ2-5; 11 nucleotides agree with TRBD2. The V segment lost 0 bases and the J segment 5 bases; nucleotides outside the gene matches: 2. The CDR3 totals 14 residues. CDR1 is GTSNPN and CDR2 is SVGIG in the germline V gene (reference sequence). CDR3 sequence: CAWSVLAGVETQYF. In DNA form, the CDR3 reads TGTGCCTGGAGTGTACTAGCGGGAGTGGAGACCCAGTACTTC.

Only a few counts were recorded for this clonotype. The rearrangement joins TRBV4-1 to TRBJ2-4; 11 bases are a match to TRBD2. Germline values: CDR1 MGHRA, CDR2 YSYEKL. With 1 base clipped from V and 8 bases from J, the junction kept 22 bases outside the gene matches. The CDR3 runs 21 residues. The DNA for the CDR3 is TGCGCCAGCAGCCAAGGGGTGCCGGGAGAGTTAGCGGGAGGGAAGCTTCACATTCAGTACTTC. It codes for CASSQGVPGELAGGKLHIQYF.

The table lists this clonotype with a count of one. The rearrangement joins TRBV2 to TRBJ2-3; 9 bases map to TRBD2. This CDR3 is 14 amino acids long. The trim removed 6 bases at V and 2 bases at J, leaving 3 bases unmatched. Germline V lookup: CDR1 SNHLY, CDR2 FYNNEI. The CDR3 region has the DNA TGTGCCAGCAGAATAGCGGGAGCCACAGATACGCAGTATTTT. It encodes CASRIAGATDTQYF.

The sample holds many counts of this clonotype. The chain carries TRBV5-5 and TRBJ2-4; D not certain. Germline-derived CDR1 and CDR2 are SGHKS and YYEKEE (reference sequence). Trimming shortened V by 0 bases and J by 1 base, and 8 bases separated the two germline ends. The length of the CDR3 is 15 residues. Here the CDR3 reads CASSLVLKAKNIQYF. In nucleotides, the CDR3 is TGTGCCAGCAGCTTGGTACTGAAGGCCAAAAACATTCAGTACTTC.

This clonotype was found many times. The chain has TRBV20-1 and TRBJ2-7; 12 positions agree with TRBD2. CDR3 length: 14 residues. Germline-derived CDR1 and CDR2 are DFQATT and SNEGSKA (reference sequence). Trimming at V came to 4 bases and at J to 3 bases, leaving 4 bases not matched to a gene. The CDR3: CSATPGLAGYEQYF. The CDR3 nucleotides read TGCAGTGCTACCCCGGGACTAGCGGGCTACGAGCAGTACTTC.

The CDR3 nucleotides are TGCAGCGTCACTAGGCTCCAGGGGAACACTGAAGCTTTCTTT. Translation: CSVTRLQGNTEAFF. The V gene is TRBV29-1, the J gene TRBJ1-1, with D tentatively TRBD1 (5 bases). V was cut by 6 bases and J by 1 base, with 15 bases left in between. CDR1 is SQVTM and CDR2 is ANQGSEA in the germline V gene. The length of the CDR3 is 14 residues.

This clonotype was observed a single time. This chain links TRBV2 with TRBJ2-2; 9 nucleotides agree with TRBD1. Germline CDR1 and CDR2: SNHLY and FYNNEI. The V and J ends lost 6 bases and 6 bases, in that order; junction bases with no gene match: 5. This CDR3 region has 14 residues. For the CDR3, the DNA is TGTGCCAGCAGGTCTGGGACAGGGCCCGGGGAGCTGTTTTTT. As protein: CASRSGTGPGELFF.

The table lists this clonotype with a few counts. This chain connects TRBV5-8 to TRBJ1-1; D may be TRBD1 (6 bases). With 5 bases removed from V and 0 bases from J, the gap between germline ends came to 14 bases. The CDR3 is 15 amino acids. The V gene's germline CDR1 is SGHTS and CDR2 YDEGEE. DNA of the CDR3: TGTGCCAGCAGTGATTCGAGGGGGATGAACACTGAAGCTTTCTTT. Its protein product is CASSDSRGMNTEAFF.

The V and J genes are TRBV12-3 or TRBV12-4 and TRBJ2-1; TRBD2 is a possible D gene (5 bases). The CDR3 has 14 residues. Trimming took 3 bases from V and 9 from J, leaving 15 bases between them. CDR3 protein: CASSFQGRRAEQFF. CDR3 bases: TGTGCCAGCAGTTTTCAAGGTCGGCGGGCTGAGCAGTTCTTC.

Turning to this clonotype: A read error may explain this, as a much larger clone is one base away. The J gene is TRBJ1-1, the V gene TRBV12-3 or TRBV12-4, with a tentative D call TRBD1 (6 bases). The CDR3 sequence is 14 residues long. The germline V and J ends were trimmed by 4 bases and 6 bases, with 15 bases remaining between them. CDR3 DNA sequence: TGTGCCAGCAGTTCAGCGCTGGGGGCCCCTGAAGCTTTCTTT. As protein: CASSSALGAPEAFF.

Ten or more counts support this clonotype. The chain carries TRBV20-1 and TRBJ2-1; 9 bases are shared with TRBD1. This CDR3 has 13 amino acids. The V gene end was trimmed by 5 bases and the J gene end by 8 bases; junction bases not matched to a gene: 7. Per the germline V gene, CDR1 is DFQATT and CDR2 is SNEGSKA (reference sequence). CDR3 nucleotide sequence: TGCAGTGCTCAATGGACAGGGGAGGATGAGCAGTTCTTC. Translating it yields CSAQWTGEDEQFF.

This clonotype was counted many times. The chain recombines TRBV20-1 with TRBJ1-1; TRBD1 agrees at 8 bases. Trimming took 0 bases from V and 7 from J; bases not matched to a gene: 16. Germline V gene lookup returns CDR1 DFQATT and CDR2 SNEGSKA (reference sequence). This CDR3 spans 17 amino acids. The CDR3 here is CSARDGVRHRGLGEAFF. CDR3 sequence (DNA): TGCAGTGCTAGAGATGGGGTACGGCACAGGGGGTTGGGTGAAGCTTTCTTT.

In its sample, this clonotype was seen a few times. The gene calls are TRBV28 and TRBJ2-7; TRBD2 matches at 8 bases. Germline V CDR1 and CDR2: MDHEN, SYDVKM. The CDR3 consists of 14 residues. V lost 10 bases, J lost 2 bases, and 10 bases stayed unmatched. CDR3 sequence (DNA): TGTGCCACCCAACCCGGGGGGGGCACCTACGAGCAGTACTTC. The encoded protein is CATQPGGGTYEQYF.

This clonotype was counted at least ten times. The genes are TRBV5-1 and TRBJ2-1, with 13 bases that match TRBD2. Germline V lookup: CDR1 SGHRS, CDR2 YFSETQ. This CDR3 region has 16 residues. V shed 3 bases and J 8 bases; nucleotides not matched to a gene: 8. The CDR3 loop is CASSSSGLAGRDEQFF. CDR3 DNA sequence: TGCGCCAGCAGCTCCTCGGGACTAGCGGGAAGGGATGAGCAGTTCTTC. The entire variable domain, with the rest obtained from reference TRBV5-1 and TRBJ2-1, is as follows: KAGVTQTPRYLIKTRGQQVTLSCSPISGHRSVSWYQQTPGQGLQFLFEYFSETQRNKGNFPGRFSGRQFSNSRSEMNVSTLELGDSALYLCASSSSGLAGRDEQFFGPGTRLTVL.